Below, 9 T cell receptor beta chains from the same sample are listed, as sequenced in a study of blood T cells in healthy people across ages (dated by TCRdb to between 2015 and 2017). The library relied on 5' RACE. The listed sequencing device is Illumina HiSeq 2500. A second PCR of about 7 to 12 cycles was run with a J-beta primer mix and a sample-barcoded 5' primer. TCRdb reran the public reads through fastp at Q25 and MiXCR, keeping productive beta chains. A single entry per CDR3 protein holds the most common genes and DNA from its merged rows. Recorded for this sample are around 870,000 distinct CDR3 sequences; 25% to 30% of them occurred a single time. The ten biggest clones cover around a sixth of the sample. Material: blood. Receptors originate from an elderly woman in good health.

Many counts were recorded for this clonotype. The chain combines TRBV7-9 with TRBJ1-4; perhaps TRBD1 as D (5 bases). The germline V gene encodes CDR1 SEHNR and CDR2 FQNEAQ (reference sequence). V lost 4 bases to trimming and J lost 5 bases, with 11 bases between them. The CDR3 extends over 14 amino acids. In DNA, the CDR3 is TGTGCCAGCAGCTACGGGACGGTCAATGAAAAACTGTTTTTT. Translating gives CASSYGTVNEKLFF. Full variable domain (rest looked up from reference TRBV7-9 and TRBJ1-4): DTGVSQNPRHKITKRGQNVTFRCDPISEHNRLYWYRQTLGQGPEFLTYFQNEAQLEKSRLLSDRFSAERPKGSFSTLEIQRTEQGDSAMYLCASSYGTVNEKLFFGSGTQLSVL.

This clonotype came up many times. V usage is TRBV4-1 and J usage is TRBJ1-4; 8 bases are shared with TRBD1. The CDR3 sequence is 17 residues long. Looked up from germline, CDR1 is MGHRA and CDR2 is YSYEKL. The junction had 9 bases not matched to a gene; V was cut back by 0 bases and J by 6 bases. The CDR3 nucleotides are TGCGCCAGCAGCCAAGATAGGTCGACAGGGGCCGATGAAAAACTGTTTTTT. Translation: CASSQDRSTGADEKLFF.

The J gene is TRBJ2-1, the V gene TRBV24-1; perhaps D is TRBD1 or TRBD2 (6 bases each). CDR1 is KGHDR, CDR2 SFDVKD, per germline. There are 14 residues in the CDR3. Trimming removed 9 bases from V and 7 bases from J, with 18 bases in between. CDR3 sequence (DNA): TGTGCCACCTCTAGCGTGGGGGGCAAAAATGAGCAGTTCTTC. Translated, it gives CATSSVGGKNEQFF.

This clonotype was observed many times. The chain recombines TRBV6-5 with TRBJ1-6, with D uncertain. V was clipped by 8 bases and J by 7 bases, with 9 bases between them. This CDR3 has 12 amino acids. Germline-derived CDR1 and CDR2 are MNHEY and SVGAGI. The CDR3 loop is CASGSFNSPLHF. CDR3 in DNA: TGTGCCAGCGGGTCCTTCAATTCACCCCTCCACTTT.

CDR3 amino acids: CSARGLTGGRSSYNEQFF. CDR3 nucleotide sequence: TGCAGTGCTAGAGGGCTAACGGGGGGCCGGAGCTCCTACAATGAGCAGTTCTTC. This chain uses TRBV20-1 with TRBJ2-1; TRBD2 might be the D (7 bases). Trimming shortened V by 1 base and J by 0 bases, and 19 bases separated the two germline ends. Germline CDR1 and CDR2: DFQATT and SNEGSKA (reference sequence). CDR3 length equals 18 residues.

The chain has TRBV7-2 and TRBJ1-5; 8 nucleotides match TRBD1. Looked up from germline, CDR1 is SGHTA and CDR2 is FQGNSA. The CDR3 runs to 17 residues. V trimming: 3 bases; J trimming: 3 bases; junction bases outside the gene matches: 10. The CDR3 DNA follows: TGTGCCAGCAGCTTGCCCCCGGGACAGGACCTCAATCAGCCCCAGCATTTT. This codes for CASSLPPGQDLNQPQHF.

The sample holds many counts of this clonotype. This chain connects TRBV12-3 or TRBV12-4 to TRBJ1-4, with TRBD1 as a possible D gene (5 bases). V was trimmed by 1 base and J by 11 bases, leaving 5 bases between them. This CDR3 comprises 11 residues. The chain's CDR3 is CASSLGGKLFF. The CDR3 DNA reads TGTGCCAGCAGTTTAGGGGGGAAACTGTTTTTT.

In its sample, this clonotype was seen many times. The chain couples TRBV10-3 to TRBJ1-2; D gene unclear. Germline V lookup: CDR1 ENHRY, CDR2 SYGVKD. The V end lost 10 bases, the J end lost 7 bases, and 10 bases lay between the germline ends. The CDR3 loop spans 10 amino acids. The CDR3 DNA reads as TGTGCCACCCGGCAGTTTGGCTACACCTTC. Amino acid sequence: CATRQFGYTF.

This clonotype was detected a few times. The chain combines TRBV12-3 or TRBV12-4 with TRBJ1-1; D is undetermined. V was shortened by 1 base and J by 2 bases, with 8 bases between the two germline ends. The CDR3 extends over 14 amino acids. The CDR3 nucleotides read TGTGCCAGCAGTTTAGTTCCCAGTAACACTGAAGCTTTCTTT. It codes for CASSLVPSNTEAFF.